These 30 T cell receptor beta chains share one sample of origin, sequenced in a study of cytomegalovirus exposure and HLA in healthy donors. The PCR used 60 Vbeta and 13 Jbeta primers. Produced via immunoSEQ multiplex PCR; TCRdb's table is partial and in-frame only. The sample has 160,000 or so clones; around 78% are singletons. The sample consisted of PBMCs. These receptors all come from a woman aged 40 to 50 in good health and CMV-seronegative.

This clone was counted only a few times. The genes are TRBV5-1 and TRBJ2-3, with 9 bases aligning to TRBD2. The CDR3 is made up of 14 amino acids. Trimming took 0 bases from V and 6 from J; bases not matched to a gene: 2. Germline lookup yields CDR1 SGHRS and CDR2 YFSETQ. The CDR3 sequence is CASSLGGGDDTQYF. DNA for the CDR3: TGCGCCAGCAGCTTGGGCGGGGGGGACGATACGCAGTATTTT.

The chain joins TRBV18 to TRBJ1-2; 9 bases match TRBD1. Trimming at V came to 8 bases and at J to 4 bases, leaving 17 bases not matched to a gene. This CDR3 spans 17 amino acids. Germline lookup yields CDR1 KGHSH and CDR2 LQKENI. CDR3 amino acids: CASKTGTGTSASYGYTF. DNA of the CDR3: TGTGCCAGCAAGACCGGGACAGGGACATCTGCCTCCTATGGCTACACCTTC.

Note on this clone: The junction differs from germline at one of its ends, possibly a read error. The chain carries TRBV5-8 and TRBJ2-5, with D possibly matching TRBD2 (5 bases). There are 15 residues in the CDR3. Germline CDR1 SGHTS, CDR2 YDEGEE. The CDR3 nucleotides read TGTGCCAGCAGCTTGGGACGAGGGTCCAAGGAGACCCGGTACTTC. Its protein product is CASSLGRGSKETRYF.

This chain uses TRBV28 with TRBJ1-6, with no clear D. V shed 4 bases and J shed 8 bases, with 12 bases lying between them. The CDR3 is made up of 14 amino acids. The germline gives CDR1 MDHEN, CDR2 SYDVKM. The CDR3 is CASSSNRGYSPLHF. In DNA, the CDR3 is TGTGCCAGCAGTTCGAATCGGGGTTATTCACCCCTCCACTTT. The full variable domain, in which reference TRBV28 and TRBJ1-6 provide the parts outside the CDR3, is DVKVTQSSRYLVKRTGEKVFLECVQDMDHENMFWYRQDPGLGLRLIYFSYDVKMKEKGDIPEGYSVSREKKERFSLILESASTNQTSMYLCASSSNRGYSPLHFGNGTRLTVT.

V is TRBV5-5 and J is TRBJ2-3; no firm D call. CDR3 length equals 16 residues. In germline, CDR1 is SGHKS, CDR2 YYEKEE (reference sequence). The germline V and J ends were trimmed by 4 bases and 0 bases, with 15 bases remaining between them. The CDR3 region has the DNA TGTGCCAGCAGCCCTAATCTACAGCTTAGCACAGATACGCAGTATTTT. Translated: CASSPNLQLSTDTQYF.

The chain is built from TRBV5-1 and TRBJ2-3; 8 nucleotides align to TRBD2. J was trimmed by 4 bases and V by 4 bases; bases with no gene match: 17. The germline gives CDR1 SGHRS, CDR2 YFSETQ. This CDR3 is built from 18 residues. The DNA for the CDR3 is TGCGCCAGCAGCCTGGGCGTTAGCGGGGCTCCATTCGCAGATACGCAGTATTTT. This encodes CASSLGVSGAPFADTQYF.

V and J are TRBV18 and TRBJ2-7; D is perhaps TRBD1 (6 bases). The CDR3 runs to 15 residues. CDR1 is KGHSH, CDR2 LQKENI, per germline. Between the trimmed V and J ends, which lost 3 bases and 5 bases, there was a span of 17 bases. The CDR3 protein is CASSPGITGSDEQYF. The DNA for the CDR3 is TGTGCCAGCTCACCCGGTATAACAGGGTCGGACGAGCAGTACTTC. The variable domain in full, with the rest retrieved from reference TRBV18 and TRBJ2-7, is NAGVMQNPRHLVRRRGQEARLRCSPMKGHSHVYWYRQLPEEGLKFMVYLQKENIIDESGMPKERFSAEFPKEGPSILRIQQVVRGDSAAYFCASSPGITGSDEQYFGPGTRLTVT.

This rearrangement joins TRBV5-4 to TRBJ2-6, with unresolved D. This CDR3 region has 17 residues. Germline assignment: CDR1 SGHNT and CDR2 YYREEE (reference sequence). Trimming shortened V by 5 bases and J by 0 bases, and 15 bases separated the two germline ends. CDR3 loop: CASRAWQGASGANVLTF. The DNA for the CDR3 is TGTGCCAGCAGAGCGTGGCAAGGAGCCTCTGGGGCCAACGTCCTGACTTTC.

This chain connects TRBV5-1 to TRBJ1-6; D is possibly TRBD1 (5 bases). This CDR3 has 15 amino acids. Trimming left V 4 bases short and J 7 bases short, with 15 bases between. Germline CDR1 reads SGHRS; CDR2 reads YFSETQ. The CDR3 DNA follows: TGCGCCAGCAGCCACCCCTCCGGGGGGAATTCACCCCTCCACTTT. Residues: CASSHPSGGNSPLHF.

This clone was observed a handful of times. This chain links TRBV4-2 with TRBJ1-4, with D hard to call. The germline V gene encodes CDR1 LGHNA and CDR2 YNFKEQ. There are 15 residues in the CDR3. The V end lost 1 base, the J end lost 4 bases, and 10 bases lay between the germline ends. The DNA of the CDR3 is TGTGCCAGCAGCCAAGGTGCGGCAGTTAATGAAAAACTGTTTTTT. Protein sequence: CASSQGAAVNEKLFF.

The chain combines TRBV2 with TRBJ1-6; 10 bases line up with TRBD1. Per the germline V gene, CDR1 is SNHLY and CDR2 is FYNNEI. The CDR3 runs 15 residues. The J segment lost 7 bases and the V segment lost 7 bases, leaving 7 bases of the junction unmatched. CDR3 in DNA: TGTGCCAGCAATGGACAGGGGGGACGAAATTCACCCCTCCACTTT. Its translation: CASNGQGGRNSPLHF.

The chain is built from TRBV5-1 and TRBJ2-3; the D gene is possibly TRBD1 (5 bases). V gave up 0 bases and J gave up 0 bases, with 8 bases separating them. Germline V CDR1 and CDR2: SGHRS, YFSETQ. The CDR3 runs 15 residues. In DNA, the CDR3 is TGCGCCAGCAGCTTGGGGGGCAGTAGCACAGATACGCAGTATTTT. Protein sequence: CASSLGGSSTDTQYF.

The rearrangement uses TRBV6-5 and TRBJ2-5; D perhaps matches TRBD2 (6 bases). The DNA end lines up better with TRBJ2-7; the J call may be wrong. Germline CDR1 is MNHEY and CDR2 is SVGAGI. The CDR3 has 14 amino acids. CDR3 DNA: TGTGCCAGCAGTTACGGGCGGGACGTCTACGAGCAGTACTTC. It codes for CASSYGRDVYEQYF.

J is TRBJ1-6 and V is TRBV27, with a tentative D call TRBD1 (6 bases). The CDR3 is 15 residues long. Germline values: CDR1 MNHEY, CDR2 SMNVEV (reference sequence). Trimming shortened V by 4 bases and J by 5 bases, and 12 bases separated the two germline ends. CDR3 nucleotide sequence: TGTGCCAGCAGTTCGGGACAATCAAATAATTCACCCCTCCACTTT. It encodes CASSSGQSNNSPLHF.

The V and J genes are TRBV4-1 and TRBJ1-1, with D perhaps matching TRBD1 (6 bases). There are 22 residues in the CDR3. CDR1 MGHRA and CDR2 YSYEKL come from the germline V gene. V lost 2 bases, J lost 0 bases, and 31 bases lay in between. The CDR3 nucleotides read TGCGCCAGCAGCCAAATAAATCTCAGGGGTCGGTCTCTTACTGGCATGAACACTGAAGCTTTCTTT. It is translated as CASSQINLRGRSLTGMNTEAFF.

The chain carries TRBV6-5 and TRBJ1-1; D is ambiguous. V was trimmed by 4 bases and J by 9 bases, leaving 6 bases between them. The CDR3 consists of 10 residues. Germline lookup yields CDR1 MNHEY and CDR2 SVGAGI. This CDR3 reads CASSFRKAFF. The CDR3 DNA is TGTGCCAGCAGTTTCAGAAAAGCTTTCTTT.

CDR3: CASSLYTGGVSGYTF. CDR3 DNA: TGCGCCAGCAGCTTGTACACAGGGGGTGTGTCCGGCTACACCTTC. The rearrangement uses TRBV5-1 and TRBJ1-2; 8 nucleotides align to TRBD1. V was pared by 1 base and J by 8 bases, with 10 bases of the junction left unmatched. In germline, CDR1 is SGHRS, CDR2 YFSETQ. CDR3 length: 15 amino acids. Full variable domain (outside the CDR3, taken from reference TRBV5-1 and TRBJ1-2): KAGVTQTPRYLIKTRGQQVTLSCSPISGHRSVSWYQQTPGQGLQFLFEYFSETQRNKGNFPGRFSGRQFSNSRSEMNVSTLELGDSALYLCASSLYTGGVSGYTFGSGTRLTVV.

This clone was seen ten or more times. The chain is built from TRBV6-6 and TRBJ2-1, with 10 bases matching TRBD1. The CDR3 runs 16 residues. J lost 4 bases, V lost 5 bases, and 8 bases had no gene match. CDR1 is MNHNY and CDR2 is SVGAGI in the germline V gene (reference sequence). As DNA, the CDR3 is TGTGCCAGCAGTGGCGGGGGACAGGGGCTATACAATGAGCAGTTCTTC. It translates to CASSGGGQGLYNEQFF.

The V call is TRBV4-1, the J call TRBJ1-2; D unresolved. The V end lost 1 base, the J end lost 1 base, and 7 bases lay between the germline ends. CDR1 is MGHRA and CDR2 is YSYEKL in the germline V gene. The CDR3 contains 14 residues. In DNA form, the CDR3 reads TGCGCCAGCAGCCAAGCGGTCTTTAACTATGGCTACACCTTC. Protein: CASSQAVFNYGYTF.

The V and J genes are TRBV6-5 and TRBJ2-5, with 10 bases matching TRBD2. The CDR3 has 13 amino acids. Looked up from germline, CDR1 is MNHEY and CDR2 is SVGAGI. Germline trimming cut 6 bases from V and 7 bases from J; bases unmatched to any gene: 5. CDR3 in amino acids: CASRSGGGLTQYF. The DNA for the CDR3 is TGTGCCAGCAGGAGCGGGGGGGGGTTGACCCAGTACTTC.

In DNA, the CDR3 is TGTGCCAGCACTCAGGAGGGTGGAAGTCAGCCCCAGCATTTT. Protein: CASTQEGGSQPQHF. The chain carries TRBV2 and TRBJ1-5; D gene uncertain. The ends were cut back, 7 bases at V and 6 bases at J, with 16 bases in the middle. CDR3 length: 14 amino acids. Per germline, CDR1 SNHLY and CDR2 FYNNEI.

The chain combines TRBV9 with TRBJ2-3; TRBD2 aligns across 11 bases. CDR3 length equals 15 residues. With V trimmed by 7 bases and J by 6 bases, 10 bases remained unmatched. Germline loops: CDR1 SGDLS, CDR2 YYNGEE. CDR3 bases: TGTGCCAGCGGAATAGCGGGGGGGCCGGGGGATACGCAGTATTTT. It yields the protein CASGIAGGPGDTQYF. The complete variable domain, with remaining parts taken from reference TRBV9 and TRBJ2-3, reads DSGVTQTPKHLITATGQRVTLRCSPRSGDLSVYWYQQSLDQGLQFLIQYYNGEERAKGNILERFSAQQFPDLHSELNLSSLELGDSALYFCASGIAGGPGDTQYFGPGTRLTVL.

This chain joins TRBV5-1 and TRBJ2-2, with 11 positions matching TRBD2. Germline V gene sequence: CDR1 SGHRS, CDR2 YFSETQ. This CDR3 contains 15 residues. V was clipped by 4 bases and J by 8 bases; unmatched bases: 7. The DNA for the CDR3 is TGCGCCAGCAGCCCGGGACTAGCGGACGGAGGGGAGCTGTTTTTT. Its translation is CASSPGLADGGELFF.

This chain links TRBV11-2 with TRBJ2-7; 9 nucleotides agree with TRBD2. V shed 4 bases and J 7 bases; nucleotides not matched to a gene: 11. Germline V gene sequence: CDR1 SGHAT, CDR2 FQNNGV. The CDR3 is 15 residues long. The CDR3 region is CASSSSRGLAREQYF. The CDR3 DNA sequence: TGTGCCAGCAGCTCCTCTCGTGGACTAGCGAGGGAGCAGTACTTC.

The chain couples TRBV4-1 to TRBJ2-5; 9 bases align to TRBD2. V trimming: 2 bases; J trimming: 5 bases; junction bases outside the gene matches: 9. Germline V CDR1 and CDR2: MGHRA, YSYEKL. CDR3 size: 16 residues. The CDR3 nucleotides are TGCGCCAGCAGCCAATCACCGACAACTAGCGGGGAGACCCAGTACTTC. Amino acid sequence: CASSQSPTTSGETQYF.

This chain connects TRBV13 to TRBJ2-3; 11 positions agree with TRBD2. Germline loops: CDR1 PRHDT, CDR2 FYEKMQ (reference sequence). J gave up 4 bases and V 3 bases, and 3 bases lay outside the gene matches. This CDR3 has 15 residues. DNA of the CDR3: TGTGCCAGCAGCTTGCTAGCGGGGGGTTCAGATACGCAGTATTTT. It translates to CASSLLAGGSDTQYF.

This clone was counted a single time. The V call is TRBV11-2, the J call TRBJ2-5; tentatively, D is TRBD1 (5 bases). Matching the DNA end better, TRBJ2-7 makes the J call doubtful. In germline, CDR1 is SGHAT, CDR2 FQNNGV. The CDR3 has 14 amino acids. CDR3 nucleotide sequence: TGTGCCAGCAGCTTAGGGTCCAGGGTGTACGAGCAGTACTTC. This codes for CASSLGSRVYEQYF.

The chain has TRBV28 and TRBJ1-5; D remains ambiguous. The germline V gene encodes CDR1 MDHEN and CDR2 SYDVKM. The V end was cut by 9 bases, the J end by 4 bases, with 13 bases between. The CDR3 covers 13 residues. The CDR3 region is CASESRGNQPQHF. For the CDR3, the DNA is TGTGCCAGTGAGAGCAGAGGGAATCAGCCCCAGCATTTT.

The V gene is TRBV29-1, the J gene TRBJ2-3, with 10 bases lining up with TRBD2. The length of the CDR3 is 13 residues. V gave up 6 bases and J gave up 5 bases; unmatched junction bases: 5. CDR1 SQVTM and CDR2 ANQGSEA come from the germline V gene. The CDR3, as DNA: TGCAGCGTAAGCGGGGGGGCAAAAGATACGCAGTATTTT. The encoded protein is CSVSGGAKDTQYF.

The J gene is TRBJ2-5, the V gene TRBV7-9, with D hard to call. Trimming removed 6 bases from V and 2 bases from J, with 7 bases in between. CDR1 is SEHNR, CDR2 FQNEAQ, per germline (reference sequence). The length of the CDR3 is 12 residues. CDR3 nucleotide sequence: TGTGCCAGCAGGCGCATACAAGAGACCCAGTACTTC. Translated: CASRRIQETQYF.